This T cell receptor (beta chain) was sequenced during a study of cytomegalovirus exposure and HLA in healthy donors. Trimming left V 7 bases short and J 11 bases short, with 14 bases between. The CDR3 spans 11 residues. Germline CDR1 is MRHNA and CDR2 is SNTAGT. The PCR made use of 60 Vbeta and 13 Jbeta primers. Only in-frame clones appear in the TCRdb table, and some are missing; sequencing was by immunoSEQ multiplex PCR. In the table there are around 150,000 clones, approximately 9% of which are singletons. Healthy bone marrow donors made up the donors. General study results and limits: Specific recognition of CMV antigens was confirmed in vitro for a few chains (all CMV-associated). The investigators catalogued 164 TCR beta chains as cytomegalovirus-associated.

Concerning this clone itself: Its matching antigen is unknown.

This sequence was found in a male donor in good health and CMV-seronegative. Sequencing was carried out using PBMCs. The rearrangement joins TRBV6-4 to TRBJ1-1; no reliable D call. In DNA form, the CDR3 reads TGTGCCAGCACCCGTACCTCTCGGGCTTTCTTT. It is translated as CASTRTSRAFF.